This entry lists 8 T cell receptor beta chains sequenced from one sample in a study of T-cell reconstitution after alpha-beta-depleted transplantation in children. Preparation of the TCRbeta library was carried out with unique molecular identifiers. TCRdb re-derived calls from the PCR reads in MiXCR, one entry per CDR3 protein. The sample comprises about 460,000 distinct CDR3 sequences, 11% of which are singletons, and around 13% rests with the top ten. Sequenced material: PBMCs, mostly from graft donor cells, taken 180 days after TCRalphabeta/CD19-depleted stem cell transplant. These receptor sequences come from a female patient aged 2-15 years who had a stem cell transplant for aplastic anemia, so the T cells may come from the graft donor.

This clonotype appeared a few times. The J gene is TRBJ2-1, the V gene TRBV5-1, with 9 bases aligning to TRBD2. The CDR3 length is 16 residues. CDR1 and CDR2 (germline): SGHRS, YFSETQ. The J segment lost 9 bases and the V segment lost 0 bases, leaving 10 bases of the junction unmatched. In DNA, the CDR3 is TGCGCCAGCAGCTTGGCGACTAGCGGTGGCGGAGGTGAGCAGTTCTTC. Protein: CASSLATSGGGGEQFF.

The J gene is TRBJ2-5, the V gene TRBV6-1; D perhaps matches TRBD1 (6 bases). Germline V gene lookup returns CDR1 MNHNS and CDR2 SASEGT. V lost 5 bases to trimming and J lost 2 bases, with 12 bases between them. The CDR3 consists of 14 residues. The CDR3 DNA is TGTGCCAGCAGTCGAACAGGGAATCAAGAGACCCAGTACTTC. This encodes CASSRTGNQETQYF.

CDR3 sequence reads: CASSFAGTLNNSPLHF. CDR3 coding DNA: TGTGCCAGCAGCTTTGCCGGGACATTAAATAATTCACCCCTCCACTTT. The chain couples TRBV7-8 to TRBJ1-6; maybe TRBD1 (6 bases). This CDR3 spans 16 amino acids. Germline CDR1 SGHVS, CDR2 FQNEAQ. V shed 3 bases and J shed 5 bases, with 14 bases lying between them.

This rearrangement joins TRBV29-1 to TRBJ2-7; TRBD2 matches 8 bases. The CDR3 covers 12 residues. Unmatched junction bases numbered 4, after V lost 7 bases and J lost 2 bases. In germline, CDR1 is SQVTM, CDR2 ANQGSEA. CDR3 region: CSARTSPYEQYF. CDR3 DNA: TGCAGCGCCAGGACTAGCCCCTACGAGCAGTACTTC.

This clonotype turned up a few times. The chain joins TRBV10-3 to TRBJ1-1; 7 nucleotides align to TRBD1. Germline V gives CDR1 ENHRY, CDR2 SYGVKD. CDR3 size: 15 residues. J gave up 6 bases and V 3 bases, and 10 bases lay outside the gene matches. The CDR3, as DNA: TGTGCCATCAGTGACCCGGGACAGCCACAACCTGAAGCTTTCTTT. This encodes CAISDPGQPQPEAFF.

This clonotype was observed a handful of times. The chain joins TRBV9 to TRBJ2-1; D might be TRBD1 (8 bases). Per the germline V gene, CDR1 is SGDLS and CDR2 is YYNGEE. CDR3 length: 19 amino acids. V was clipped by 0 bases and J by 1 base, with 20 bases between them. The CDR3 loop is CASSVARENRGGSYNEQFF. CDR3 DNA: TGTGCCAGCAGCGTAGCTCGGGAGAACAGGGGGGGATCCTACAATGAGCAGTTCTTC.

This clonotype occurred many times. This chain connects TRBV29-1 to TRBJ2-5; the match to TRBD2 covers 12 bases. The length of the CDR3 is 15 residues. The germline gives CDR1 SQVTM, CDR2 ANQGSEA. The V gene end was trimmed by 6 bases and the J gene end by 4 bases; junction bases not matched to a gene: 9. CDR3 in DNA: TGCAGCGTGCCCGGACTAGCGGGATTCTCAGAGACCCAGTACTTC. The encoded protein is CSVPGLAGFSETQYF. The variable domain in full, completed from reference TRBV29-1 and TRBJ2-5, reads SAVISQKPSRDICQRGTSLTIQCQVDSQVTMMFWYRQQPGQSLTLIATANQGSEATYESGFVIDKFPISRPNLTFSTLTVSNMSPEDSSIYLCSVPGLAGFSETQYFGPGTRLLVL.

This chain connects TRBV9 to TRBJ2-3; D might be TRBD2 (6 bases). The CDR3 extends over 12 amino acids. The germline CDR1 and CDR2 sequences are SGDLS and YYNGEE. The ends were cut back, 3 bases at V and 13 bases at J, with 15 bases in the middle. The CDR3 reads CASSADSGREYF. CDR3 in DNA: TGTGCCAGCAGCGCCGATAGCGGCAGGGAGTATTTT.